Listed here are 12 T cell receptor beta chains from one sample, sequenced in a study of blood T cell repertoires in COVID-19. The method was immunoSEQ multiplex PCR; TCRdb's version includes in-frame clones alone and lacks a portion of them. The data contain about 250,000 clones, just over 85% of them singletons. Sequenced material: peripheral blood. These receptor sequences come from a man of 80 years or more with acute or convalescent COVID-19.

This clone turned up a few times. This rearrangement joins TRBV5-4 to TRBJ2-7, with D perhaps matching TRBD2 (5 bases). Germline CDR1 and CDR2: SGHNT and YYREEE (reference sequence). This CDR3 is 12 amino acids long. Trimming shortened V by 4 bases and J by 2 bases, and 7 bases separated the two germline ends. CDR3 loop: CASSRETYEQYF. CDR3 nucleotides: TGTGCCAGCAGCAGGGAGACCTACGAGCAGTACTTC.

V usage is TRBV7-8 and J usage is TRBJ1-2; D ambiguous. The CDR3 is 16 amino acids. In germline, CDR1 is SGHVS, CDR2 FQNEAQ. The V end was cut by 3 bases, the J end by 4 bases, with 18 bases between. The CDR3 loop is CASSFWEGSSIYGYTF. CDR3 DNA: TGTGCCAGCAGCTTTTGGGAGGGTTCCTCAATCTATGGCTACACCTTC.

This chain connects TRBV5-6 to TRBJ1-5; possible D gene TRBD1, 6 bases. Germline V gene data show CDR1 as SGHDT and CDR2 as YYEEEE. V gave up 6 bases and J gave up 2 bases, with 15 bases separating them. The CDR3 is 15 amino acids. The CDR3 DNA sequence: TGTGCCAGCACCCTAGGGGGTATGGGCAATCAGCCCCAGCATTTT. This encodes CASTLGGMGNQPQHF. Full variable domain (remainder filled in from reference TRBV5-6 and TRBJ1-5): DAGVTQSPTHLIKTRGQQVTLRCSPKSGHDTVSWYQQALGQGPQFIFQYYEEEERQRGNFPDRFSGHQFPNYSSELNVNALLLGDSALYLCASTLGGMGNQPQHFGDGTRLSIL.

The chain employs TRBV7-9 and TRBJ1-5; D gene uncertain. This CDR3 is built from 13 residues. Germline-derived CDR1 and CDR2 are SEHNR and FQNEAQ (reference sequence). The ends were cut back, 1 base at V and 5 bases at J, with 6 bases in the middle. In nucleotides, the CDR3 is TGTGCCAGCAGCTTAGACACCGATCAGCCCCAGCATTTT. Its protein is CASSLDTDQPQHF.

This chain uses TRBV29-1 with TRBJ1-1, with TRBD1 as a possible D gene (6 bases). Trimming took 0 bases from V and 4 from J, leaving 9 bases between them. CDR1 SQVTM and CDR2 ANQGSEA come from the germline V gene. The CDR3 is 13 residues long. The CDR3 is CSVEDRGATEAFF. The CDR3 coding sequence is TGCAGCGTTGAAGACAGGGGCGCCACTGAAGCTTTCTTT.

This clone was detected once. The V gene is TRBV18, the J gene TRBJ2-1; D uncertain. Germline-derived CDR1 and CDR2 are KGHSH and LQKENI. V shed 0 bases and J shed 2 bases, with 5 bases lying between them. The CDR3 is 14 residues long. CDR3 protein: CASSPPGAYNEQFF. The CDR3 DNA reads as TGTGCCAGCTCACCACCGGGCGCCTACAATGAGCAGTTCTTC.

The V and J genes are TRBV10-1 and TRBJ2-5, with D uncertain. V lost 0 bases, J lost 1 base, and 12 bases lay in between. The CDR3 is made up of 16 amino acids. Germline V lookup: CDR1 WNHNN, CDR2 SYGVQD (reference sequence). The CDR3 sequence: CASSESIGYLQETQYF. For the CDR3, the DNA is TGCGCCAGCAGTGAGTCTATCGGGTATCTCCAAGAGACCCAGTACTTC.

This rearrangement joins TRBV19 to TRBJ1-3; 8 nucleotides match TRBD1. The CDR3 is 16 amino acids. The germline CDR1 and CDR2 sequences are LNHDA and SQIVND (reference sequence). V trimming: 5 bases; J trimming: 2 bases; junction bases outside the gene matches: 8. The CDR3 nucleotides are TGTGCCAGTAGTTTTCCACGGGACAGGACTGGAAACACCATATATTTT. Translating gives CASSFPRDRTGNTIYF.

The genes are TRBV6-5 and TRBJ2-7; 9 positions agree with TRBD1. This CDR3 contains 15 residues. Germline loops: CDR1 MNHEY, CDR2 SVGAGI. The junction had 12 bases not matched to a gene; V was cut back by 7 bases and J by 5 bases. Here the CDR3 reads CASTAKGTGSNEQYF. The CDR3 DNA reads TGTGCCAGCACCGCGAAGGGGACAGGGTCTAACGAGCAGTACTTC.

The V call is TRBV19, the J call TRBJ1-4; maybe TRBD1 (5 bases). Trimming left V 8 bases short and J 8 bases short, with 21 bases between. Germline V CDR1 and CDR2: LNHDA, SQIVND (reference sequence). CDR3 length: 15 amino acids. CDR3 nucleotide sequence: TGTGCCAGTCTTCCAGCGGGAGGAGGGGAGGAAAAACTGTTTTTT. Translation gives CASLPAGGGEEKLFF.

This clone was seen only a few times. The chain uses TRBV19 and TRBJ1-5, with 10 positions matching TRBD1. CDR3 length: 14 residues. The junction had 5 bases not matched to a gene; V was cut back by 5 bases and J by 7 bases. Germline V CDR1 and CDR2: LNHDA, SQIVND (reference sequence). Here the CDR3 DNA reads TGTGCCAGTAGTCAGACAGGGGGCTTACAGCCCCAGCATTTT. This sequence encodes CASSQTGGLQPQHF.

This chain uses TRBV4-3 with TRBJ2-3, with 13 bases matching TRBD2. V shed 1 base, J shed 4 bases, and the junction held 2 bases outside the gene matches. The CDR3 runs 16 residues. Germline assignment: CDR1 LGHNA and CDR2 YSLEER. CDR3 nucleotides: TGCGCCAGCAGCCAAGGGGGACTAGCGGGGCCAGATACGCAGTATTTT. As protein: CASSQGGLAGPDTQYF.